This is a list of T cell receptor beta chains from one sample in a study of response to subunit inactivated influenza vaccine. Each CDR3 protein gets one entry after TCRdb re-called the RT-PCR reads with MiXCR. The sample carries around 750,000 distinct CDR3 sequences, roughly 20% recorded once. Sequences were derived from PBMCs from blood, sampled more than 4 days after vaccination. The receptors originated from a man in his forties or fifties who received an inactivated influenza vaccine. The CDR3 runs from the conserved cysteine through the conserved F or W. The order of the fields is D gene, V gene, J gene, clone size, CDR3 DNA, CDR3 protein. The D gene is left open where the match is weak. Size is omitted from some rows. Given values are once, few, many or a class for expanded clones.

-,TRBV11-1,TRBJ2-1,few,TGTGCCAGCAGCCAGAGAGACTCCCCGAAAGGAGGGTACAATGAGCAGTTCTTC,CASSQRDSPKGGYNEQFF
TRBD1,TRBV20-1,TRBJ2-1,-,TGCAGTGCTAGGAGGGGTAGACAGGGGGCGGCCTACAATGAGCAGTTCTTC,CSARRGRQGAAYNEQFF
TRBD1,TRBV10-3,TRBJ2-7,-,TGTGCCATCAATTCGGGACAGGGACGCTACGAGCAGTACTTC,CAINSGQGRYEQYF
TRBD1,TRBV27,TRBJ2-7,few,TGTGCCAGCAGTCCCGGGACAGGGGGCGCCGAGCAGTACTTC,CASSPGTGGAEQYF
TRBD2,TRBV11-2,TRBJ2-1,many,TGTGCCAGCAGCTTAGGGACTAGCGGGGGACATGAGCAGTTCTTC,CASSLGTSGGHEQFF
TRBD2,TRBV9,TRBJ2-1,-,TGTGCCAGCAGCGAGCCCTGGAGCGGGAGGAGGAATGAGCAGTTCTTC,CASSEPWSGRRNEQFF
-,TRBV5-1,TRBJ2-5,many,TGCGCCAGCAGCTTAAGAGGGTACCGGGAAGAGACCCAGTACTTC,CASSLRGYREETQYF
-,TRBV6-1,TRBJ1-5,few,TGTGCCAGCAGACGGGATTTGAGCAATCAGCCCCAGCATTTT,CASRRDLSNQPQHF
TRBD2,TRBV29-1,TRBJ2-7,-,TGCAGCGTTGGACTAGCGGAAACCTACGAGCAGTACTTC,CSVGLAETYEQYF
-,TRBV6-1,TRBJ1-1,-,TGTGCCAGCAAAGCGGAGGGGAACACTGAAGCTTTCTTT,CASKAEGNTEAFF
TRBD2,TRBV29-1,TRBJ2-2,-,TGCAGCGTCTTACTAGCGGGGCCGAACACCGGGGAGCTGTTTTTT,CSVLLAGPNTGELFF
-,TRBV7-9,TRBJ2-5,few,TGTGCCAGCAGGGAGGGGACCTCAAAGGTGGAGACCCAGTACTTC,CASREGTSKVETQYF
-,TRBV6-1,TRBJ2-7,few,TGTGCCAGCAGTGGGCAAGCGGGGAGACAGGGATTTTCATCGGTTTACGAGCAGTACTTC,CASSGQAGRQGFSSVYEQYF
-,TRBV5-1,TRBJ2-1,few,TGCGCCAGCAGCTTGGTGGCATCCCCTTACAATGAGCAGTTCTTC,CASSLVASPYNEQFF
-,TRBV27,TRBJ2-7,few,TGTGCCAGCATCCCAGCTTTCGGGGCCTACGAGCAGTACTTC,CASIPAFGAYEQYF
TRBD1,TRBV12-3/TRBV12-4,TRBJ2-2,-,TGTGCCAGCAGTCGCAGGGGGCAGGGCGGGGAGCTGTTTTTT,CASSRRGQGGELFF
-,TRBV5-5,TRBJ2-7,-,TGTGCCAGCAGTTCAATGATCGGGGCTAGGGGCTACGAGCAGTACTTC,CASSSMIGARGYEQYF
-,TRBV27,TRBJ2-1,-,TGTGCCAGCAGTTTCGACAGGCTTAACAATGAGCAGTTCTTC,CASSFDRLNNEQFF
TRBD2,TRBV7-9,TRBJ2-5,-,TGTGCCAGCAGCTTATATCGACTAGCGGGACAAGAGACCCAGTACTTC,CASSLYRLAGQETQYF
-,TRBV20-1,TRBJ2-6,-,TGCAGTGCTAATCACAGGGCCCCCAACGTCCTGACTTTC,CSANHRAPNVLTF
-,TRBV24-1,TRBJ2-2,-,TGTGCCACCAGCCCCGGGGTTTGGAACACCGGGGAGCTGTTTTTT,CATSPGVWNTGELFF
TRBD2,TRBV5-1,TRBJ2-3,many,TGTGCCAGCAGCTTACTAGCGGGGGGGCCTAGCACAGATACGCAGTATTTT,CASSLLAGGPSTDTQYF
-,TRBV4-3,TRBJ2-2,-,TGCGCCAGCAGCCTAGGACGGGTGGCGAACACCGGGGAGCTGTTTTTT,CASSLGRVANTGELFF
TRBD1,TRBV27,TRBJ2-7,-,TGTGCCAGCAGTGAACAGGGGGAATTCTACGAGCAGTACTTC,CASSEQGEFYEQYF
TRBD1,TRBV7-9,TRBJ2-3,many,TGTGCCAGCAGCCATATTGCGGGACAGGCTTTTTCCGAGGGCACAGATACGCAGTATTTT,CASSHIAGQAFSEGTDTQYF
-,TRBV12-3/TRBV12-4,TRBJ2-3,few,TGTGCCAGCATCAATCATCGGAGATCAGATACGCAGTATTTT,CASINHRRSDTQYF
-,TRBV25-1,TRBJ2-3,-,TGTGCCAGCAGCGAGTCTGGGGGAAAACCTTCTAAGGACTACAGCACAGATACGCAGTATTTT,CASSESGGKPSKDYSTDTQYF
-,TRBV6-1,TRBJ2-3,few,TGTGCCAGCAGCACCCGGACCCGCGTTTGGGGCACAGATACGCAGTATTTT,CASSTRTRVWGTDTQYF
TRBD2,TRBV24-1,TRBJ2-5,-,TGTGCCACCAGTGTCGGGAGGGGAGAGACCCAGTACTTC,CATSVGRGETQYF
TRBD2,TRBV6-5,TRBJ2-2,-,TGTGCCAGCAGTTACGCTACTAGCGCCAGCGGGGAGCTGTTTTTT,CASSYATSASGELFF
-,TRBV12-3/TRBV12-4,TRBJ1-6,few,TGTGCCAGCAGTTTAGGCCTGCAATCACCCCTCCACTTT,CASSLGLQSPLHF
TRBD2,TRBV5-5,TRBJ2-5,once,TGTGCCAGCAGCTTGAGTCCCACTAGCGGACAAGAGACCCAGTACTTC,CASSLSPTSGQETQYF
-,TRBV29-1,TRBJ1-2,many,TGCAGCGTTGCGGCAGGCCGGTATGGCTACACCTTC,CSVAAGRYGYTF
-,TRBV9,TRBJ2-5,many,TGTGCCAGCAGCGTCCGAGAATACGAGACCCAGTACTTC,CASSVREYETQYF
-,TRBV24-1,TRBJ2-3,-,TGTGCCACCCTCCTTCAGGGCACAGATACGCAGTATTTT,CATLLQGTDTQYF
-,TRBV5-1,TRBJ2-2,few,TGCGCCAGCAGCCCCCGACAGCCCGTAGGAGACACCGGGGAGCTGTTTTTT,CASSPRQPVGDTGELFF
-,TRBV29-1,TRBJ2-7,-,TGCAGCGTCGGAAACAAGGTCGGGTACGAGCAGTACTTC,CSVGNKVGYEQYF
-,TRBV12-3/TRBV12-4,TRBJ2-2,few,TGTGCCAGCAGTACACCCCGGTCAGGTATCGGGGAGCTGTTTTTT,CASSTPRSGIGELFF
-,TRBV12-3/TRBV12-4,TRBJ1-2,-,TGTGCCAGCAGTTTGTTGTTGGACAGACCTTACACCTTC,CASSLLLDRPYTF
TRBD2,TRBV5-1,TRBJ2-3,-,TGCGCCAGCAGCTTGGCAGGACTAGCGGGAGTCTCAGATACGCAGTATTTT,CASSLAGLAGVSDTQYF
TRBD2,TRBV28,TRBJ2-3,-,TGTGCCAGCAGTATAAGGACTAGCGGCCTCACAGATACGCAGTATTTT,CASSIRTSGLTDTQYF
-,TRBV20-1,TRBJ2-1,-,TGCAGTTGCGGGTCCCTGAGCTCCTACAATGAGCAGTTCTTC,CSCGSLSSYNEQFF
-,TRBV6-5,TRBJ2-6,-,TGTGCCAGCAGTTATAAGGACCCGGTGACTGGGGCCAACGTCCTGACTTTC,CASSYKDPVTGANVLTF